This TCR beta chain was sequenced for a study of CD4+ T cells in melanoma. The study's findings and limits: A reported correlation linked neoantigen-specific CD4+ T cells to CD8+, macrophage and B cell function. Neoantigen-specific CD4+ T cells in melanoma reportedly had diverse differentiation states.

This CDR3 contains 15 residues. With 1 base clipped from V and 1 base from J, the junction kept 4 bases outside the gene matches. The germline gives CDR1 MGHDK, CDR2 SYGVNS. Turning to this clone: The antigen remains unidentified.

Sequenced by immunoSEQ multiplex PCR; TCRdb stores in-frame clones only, minus some. The table lists around 50,000 clones, roughly 89% of them singletons, with approximately 12% in the top ten. The TCR originated in a human donor with melanoma. J is TRBJ2-7 and V is TRBV25-1; 7 nucleotides agree with TRBD1. Material for sequencing was peripheral blood. CDR3 in amino acids: CASSEWGTASYEQYF. The CDR3 DNA follows: TGTGCCAGCAGTGAATGGGGGACAGCTTCCTACGAGCAGTACTTC.